Following are 25 T cell receptor beta chains from one sample sequenced in a study of blood T cells in healthy people across ages. Sample-barcoded 5' priming and a J-beta primer mix drove a second PCR of 7 to 11 cycles. TCRdb fed the 5' RACE reads into MiXCR, producing one record per CDR3 protein. The sample lists 650,000 to 700,000 distinct CDR3 sequences, roughly 32% occurring once. The material sequenced was blood. These receptors were obtained from a woman over 75 in good health.

The rearrangement links TRBV11-2 to TRBJ1-6; D gene uncertain. The CDR3 has 14 residues. The germline gives CDR1 SGHAT, CDR2 FQNNGV. V lost 5 bases, J lost 10 bases, and 15 bases lay in between. CDR3 DNA sequence: TGTGCCAGCAGCCGTCGCGTTCCGAGGTCACCCCTCCACTTT. Translation: CASSRRVPRSPLHF.

Regarding this clonotype: A much larger clone is a single base away; this may be a read error. The genes are TRBV6-1 and TRBJ2-1; a possible D gene is TRBD1 (6 bases). Germline V gene data show CDR1 as MNHNS and CDR2 as SASEGT. Trimming took off 11 bases at V and 8 bases at J, with 28 bases between the two ends. The CDR3 sequence is 16 residues long. The CDR3 region has the DNA TGTGCCGGCACCCTAGACGGGACAAGGGTTTATCATGAGCAGTTCTTC. Translation gives CAGTLDGTRVYHEQFF.

This sequence joins TRBV7-2 and TRBJ2-1, with 8 bases that match TRBD2. Germline CDR1 SGHTA, CDR2 FQGNSA. Trimming cost V 5 bases and J 7 bases; bases outside gene matches: 13. CDR3 length equals 16 residues. CDR3 protein: CASSHPGRGGGNEQFF. CDR3 nucleotide sequence: TGTGCCAGCAGCCATCCCGGTCGGGGGGGAGGGAATGAGCAGTTCTTC.

Ten or more counts support this clonotype. V gene TRBV4-2 combines with J gene TRBJ1-2, with D hard to call. CDR3 size: 13 residues. Deletions cut 5 bases from V and 5 bases from J, with 12 bases between. Per the germline V gene, CDR1 is LGHNA and CDR2 is YNFKEQ. CDR3 protein: CASSEASLYGYTF. DNA for the CDR3: TGTGCCAGCAGCGAAGCGTCCCTGTATGGCTACACCTTC.

This clonotype was seen repeatedly, ten times or more. The chain employs TRBV10-2 and TRBJ2-7, with D maybe TRBD1 (6 bases). The CDR3 totals 14 residues. V was pared by 3 bases and J by 6 bases, with 15 bases between. CDR1 is WSHSY, CDR2 SAAADI, per germline. The CDR3: CASSDTGLMGEQYF. DNA of the CDR3: TGCGCCAGCAGTGATACAGGGCTTATGGGCGAGCAGTACTTC.

This clonotype came up many times. The V call is TRBV11-2, the J call TRBJ2-2; possible D gene TRBD1, 5 bases. Germline CDR1 SGHAT, CDR2 FQNNGV. V was pared by 2 bases and J by 2 bases, with 9 bases between. The CDR3 is 15 amino acids. The CDR3 nucleotides read TGTGCCAGCAGCTTAAGACAGACAAACACCGGGGAGCTGTTTTTT. This encodes CASSLRQTNTGELFF. Together with reference TRBV11-2 and TRBJ2-2, the CDR3 gives the full variable domain: EAGVAQSPRYKIIEKRQSVAFWCNPISGHATLYWYQQILGQGPKLLIQFQNNGVVDDSQLPKDRFSAERLKGVDSTLKIQPAKLEDSAVYLCASSLRQTNTGELFFGEGSRLTVL.

This clonotype has a count of ten or more. The chain uses TRBV5-4 and TRBJ2-5, with 12 bases that match TRBD2. The CDR3 covers 16 residues. Trimming took 2 bases from V and 3 from J; bases not matched to a gene: 5. Germline CDR1 is SGHNT and CDR2 is YYREEE (reference sequence). CDR3 sequence: CASSFSSGGAKETQYF. The DNA for the CDR3 is TGTGCCAGCAGCTTTTCTAGCGGGGGGGCCAAAGAGACCCAGTACTTC.

Details on this clonotype: The germline gene is not matched at one end of the junction; a read error may be the cause. J is TRBJ2-5 and V is TRBV7-2; the D gene is possibly TRBD2 (6 bases). The CDR3 consists of 14 residues. Germline loops: CDR1 SGHTA, CDR2 FQGNSA. CDR3 in DNA: TGTGCCAGCAGCTTACGACGGGGGACTGGGGAGCAGTATTTC. This encodes CASSLRRGTGEQYF.

This clonotype appeared once. The chain uses TRBV13 and TRBJ2-3, with 10 bases that match TRBD2. Trimming removed 8 bases from V and 13 bases from J; junction bases left unmatched: 21. Per the germline V gene, CDR1 is PRHDT and CDR2 is FYEKMQ (reference sequence). The CDR3 has 16 residues. The CDR3 coding sequence is TGTGCCAGCCGCCGTCGAGCTTTGCAGCGGGGGGGCCTAGAGTATTTT. Translating gives CASRRRALQRGGLEYF. The entire variable domain, with the rest obtained from reference TRBV13 and TRBJ2-3, is as follows: AAGVIQSPRHLIKEKRETATLKCYPIPRHDTVYWYQQGPGQDPQFLISFYEKMQSDKGSIPDRFSAQQFSDYHSELNMSSLELGDSALYFCASRRRALQRGGLEYFGPGTRLTVL.

This clonotype has ten or more counts. V is TRBV5-1 and J is TRBJ1-1; D unresolved. CDR3 length equals 13 residues. The V and J ends lost 0 bases and 5 bases respectively, with 8 bases between them. Germline assignment: CDR1 SGHRS and CDR2 YFSETQ. The CDR3 DNA is TGCGCCAGCAGCTTGGACGAGGGTACTGAAGCTTTCTTT. This gives the protein CASSLDEGTEAFF. The full variable domain, its missing parts supplied by reference TRBV5-1 and TRBJ1-1, is KAGVTQTPRYLIKTRGQQVTLSCSPISGHRSVSWYQQTPGQGLQFLFEYFSETQRNKGNFPGRFSGRQFSNSRSEMNVSTLELGDSALYLCASSLDEGTEAFFGQGTRLTVV.

This clonotype came up many times. The chain carries TRBV7-9 and TRBJ2-1; 7 bases line up with TRBD1. In germline, CDR1 is SEHNR, CDR2 FQNEAQ (reference sequence). The CDR3 is 14 residues long. The J segment lost 10 bases and the V segment lost 4 bases, leaving 10 bases of the junction unmatched. In DNA, the CDR3 is TGTGCCAGCAGCTCAATGGACAGGAGTTTAGAGCAGTTCTTC. Residues: CASSSMDRSLEQFF. The entire variable domain, with the rest obtained from reference TRBV7-9 and TRBJ2-1, is as follows: DTGVSQNPRHKITKRGQNVTFRCDPISEHNRLYWYRQTLGQGPEFLTYFQNEAQLEKSRLLSDRFSAERPKGSFSTLEIQRTEQGDSAMYLCASSSMDRSLEQFFGPGTRLTVL.

This clonotype has more than one count but fewer than ten. This chain joins TRBV7-2 and TRBJ1-2; tentatively, D is TRBD1 (5 bases). From germline, CDR1 is SGHTA and CDR2 FQGNSA. The CDR3 extends over 13 amino acids. Trimming pared 4 bases from V and 6 bases from J, leaving 12 bases between. The CDR3 sequence: CASSSTGGNGYTF. CDR3 sequence (DNA): TGTGCCAGCAGCTCGACCGGGGGGAATGGCTACACCTTC.

Remarks on this clonotype: This could be a read error, since a much larger clone is one nucleotide away. The chain joins TRBV7-3 to TRBJ2-5, with D perhaps assigned TRBD1 or TRBD2 (5 bases each). The length of the CDR3 is 14 residues. With 2 bases removed from V and 11 bases from J, the gap between germline ends came to 18 bases. Germline loops: CDR1 SGHTA, CDR2 FQGTGA. DNA of the CDR3: TGTGCCAGCAGCTTATCCAGGGAGCCTGATGAGCAGTACTTC. Its translation: CASSLSREPDEQYF.

The chain links TRBV6-6 to TRBJ2-7; TRBD2 matches at 9 bases. J gave up 2 bases and V 6 bases, and 11 bases lay outside the gene matches. This CDR3 has 16 residues. Germline V CDR1 and CDR2: MNHNY, SVGAGI (reference sequence). CDR3 coding DNA: TGTGCCAGCAGCCTACCCCATGCGGGGGGGCCCTACGAGCAGTACTTC. Its protein is CASSLPHAGGPYEQYF.

There are many counts of this clonotype. Since a much larger clone is just one base distant, this may be a read error. The gene calls are TRBV7-2 and TRBJ2-3; maybe TRBD1 (5 bases). The CDR3 length is 14 residues. CDR1 and CDR2 from the germline V gene are SGHTA and FQGNSA. V was shortened by 2 bases and J by 1 base, with 7 bases between the two germline ends. The DNA of the CDR3 is TGTGCCAGCAGCTTATCACAGGGCACAGATACGCAGTATTTT. This sequence encodes CASSLSQGTDTQYF.

This clonotype has just one count. The chain recombines TRBV10-3 with TRBJ1-2; D is ambiguous. The V end lost 5 bases, the J end lost 2 bases, and 18 bases lay between the germline ends. The V gene's germline CDR1 is ENHRY and CDR2 SYGVKD. The CDR3 contains 16 residues. The CDR3: CAISSAKEQTNYGYTF. In DNA form, the CDR3 reads TGTGCCATCAGTAGCGCGAAGGAGCAAACAAACTATGGCTACACCTTC.

The chain recombines TRBV12-3 or TRBV12-4 with TRBJ2-1; maybe TRBD2 (6 bases). This CDR3 has 15 residues. V lost 4 bases and J 0 bases, leaving 10 bases between the germline ends. CDR3 coding DNA: TGTGCCAGCAGTTCTGGCGGGAACTCCTACAATGAGCAGTTCTTC. Its protein product is CASSSGGNSYNEQFF.

Concerning this clonotype itself: One end of the junction varies from germline; a read error may be responsible. V and J are TRBV6-2 or TRBV6-3 and TRBJ1-6, with TRBD1 as a possible D gene (6 bases). This CDR3 has 14 amino acids. Germline V CDR1 and CDR2: MNHEY, SVGEGT. The CDR3 region is CASSLPTGDSPPHF. The CDR3, as DNA: TGTGCCAGCAGCTTACCGACAGGAGATTCACCCCCCCACTTT.

Concerning this clonotype itself: A much larger clone sits a single nucleotide away, making a read error possible. The gene calls are TRBV5-1 and TRBJ2-1; 11 nucleotides align to TRBD2. With the DNA end fitting TRBJ2-7 better, the J assignment may be wrong. The CDR3 runs 17 residues. The germline V gene has CDR1 SGHRS and CDR2 YFSETQ. Here the CDR3 DNA reads TGCGCCAGCAGCTTCGGACTAGCGGGCTTCTTATACAATGAGCAGTACTTC. This codes for CASSFGLAGFLYNEQYF.

The gene calls are TRBV5-1 and TRBJ1-1; TRBD1 matches at 9 bases. The germline V gene has CDR1 SGHRS and CDR2 YFSETQ. V was pared by 4 bases and J by 4 bases, with 8 bases of the junction left unmatched. The CDR3 loop spans 15 amino acids. Here the CDR3 reads CASSGHRGPSTEAFF. The CDR3 region has the DNA TGCGCCAGCAGCGGTCACAGGGGGCCAAGCACTGAAGCTTTCTTT.

This clonotype was counted a single time. The chain recombines TRBV6-2 or TRBV6-3 with TRBJ2-1, with 9 bases lining up with TRBD2. The CDR3 has 16 residues. Germline V gene data show CDR1 as MNHEY and CDR2 as SVGEGT. The V gene end was trimmed by 0 bases and the J gene end by 8 bases; junction bases not matched to a gene: 8. CDR3: CASSYSRREGHYEQFF. The CDR3 DNA sequence: TGTGCCAGCAGTTACTCGAGGCGGGAGGGCCATTATGAGCAGTTCTTC.

Worth noting for this clonotype: The junction does not match germline at one end; this may be a read error. The gene calls are TRBV6-5 and TRBJ2-5; either TRBD1 or TRBD2 may fit D (6 bases each). The germline V gene has CDR1 MNHEY and CDR2 SVGAGI. This CDR3 has 14 residues. CDR3: CAGSFRGAAETQYF. The CDR3 bases are TGTGCCGGCAGTTTTAGGGGGGCCGCGGAGACCCAGTACTTC.

This clonotype came up many times. The V and J genes are TRBV30 and TRBJ1-2; D uncertain. This CDR3 has 13 residues. V was clipped by 1 base and J by 2 bases, with 8 bases between them. The germline gives CDR1 GTSNPN, CDR2 SVGIG (reference sequence). This CDR3 reads CAWSGDLNYGYTF. CDR3 DNA: TGTGCCTGGAGTGGGGATCTGAACTATGGCTACACCTTC.

The V gene is TRBV14, the J gene TRBJ1-4; no clear D. In germline, CDR1 is SGHDN, CDR2 FVKESK. The length of the CDR3 is 16 residues. The V gene lost 0 bases and the J gene lost 7 bases, with 15 bases spanning the gap. The chain's CDR3 is CASSQENDDPGEKLFF. The CDR3 DNA reads TGTGCCAGCAGCCAAGAGAATGACGATCCAGGTGAAAAACTGTTTTTT.

The chain links TRBV3-1 to TRBJ1-5; D is uncertain. CDR3 size: 14 residues. Trimming took 0 bases from V and 0 from J, leaving 3 bases between them. The germline gives CDR1 LGHDT, CDR2 YNNKEL (reference sequence). CDR3 region: CASSQDDSNQPQHF. The CDR3 DNA follows: TGTGCCAGCAGCCAAGATGATAGCAATCAGCCCCAGCATTTT.